This T cell receptor (beta chain) was sequenced in a study of T cell changes during pregnancy in multiple sclerosis. Germline V lookup: CDR1 SGHDN, CDR2 FVKESK. Trimming cost V 4 bases and J 1 base; bases outside gene matches: 10. CDR3 size: 17 residues. The table came from immunoSEQ multiplex PCR; TCRdb's copy has only in-frame clones and leaves some out. The sample records 60,000 or so clones, roughly 90% being singletons. This sequence was found in a female donor with multiple sclerosis, enrolled in a pregnancy study. This sample comprised peripheral blood, obtained before pregnancy. The chain joins TRBV14 to TRBJ1-1; 9 bases fit TRBD1. The CDR3 loop is CASSRMPGTGKNTEAFF. Here the CDR3 DNA reads TGTGCCAGCAGCCGCATGCCCGGGACAGGGAAGAACACTGAAGCTTTCTTT.